This T cell receptor beta chain derives from a study of T cell responses to AZD1222 COVID-19 vaccine. A remark on this clone: Its target is not known.

The CDR3 sequence is 14 residues long. V lost 1 base, J lost 7 bases, and 14 bases lay in between. CDR1 and CDR2 from the germline V gene are SGHTA and FQGNSA. The study's findings and limits: Possibly, clonal diversity was underestimated; donors were largely white British and included more females. Seropositivity was recorded at baseline in only six AZD1222 recipients.

Researchers grouped second doses given at about 4 or about 12 weeks into one pool. Sequencing was performed with immunoSEQ multiplex PCR; in TCRdb, only in-frame clones are kept and a portion is missing. The data show 140,000 to 150,000 clones, around 90% seen once. Sequenced material: peripheral blood, taken 28 days after the second AZD1222 dose. This receptor was obtained from an adult who received the AZD1222 COVID-19 vaccine. The chain recombines TRBV7-2 with TRBJ2-7; D remains ambiguous. The CDR3 protein is CASSLEAQVGEQYF. In nucleotides, the CDR3 is TGTGCCAGCAGCTTAGAAGCCCAGGTCGGGGAGCAGTACTTC.